This T cell receptor beta chain was identified during a study of cytotoxic CD8 clonotypes in ibrutinib-treated CLL. Study overall: With a range of 6 to 36, the median treatment time before response samples were taken was approximately 12 months. Among the samples, the mean was around 260,000 productive templates and fewer than 95,000 productive rearrangements.

TCRdb's table, derived via immunoSEQ multiplex PCR, lists solely in-frame clones and lacks some. The table records around 310,000 clones, about 80% of them present only once. This clone has just one count. In germline, CDR1 is DFQATT, CDR2 SNEGSKA (reference sequence). The CDR3 is 11 residues long. V gave up 6 bases and J gave up 4 bases, with 9 bases separating them. The sequencing here drew on PBMCs, taken before ibrutinib treatment. The receptor comes from a human donor with chronic lymphocytic leukemia. The V call is TRBV20-1, the J call TRBJ1-1, with D hard to call. The CDR3 DNA sequence: TGCAGTGCCCAGACATTCACTGAAGCTTTCTTT. This gives the protein CSAQTFTEAFF.